This TCR beta chain was captured in a study of control samples from healthy donors and cancer patients. V shed 4 bases and J shed 6 bases, with 7 bases lying between them. CDR1 is MGHDK and CDR2 is SYGVNS in the germline V gene. The CDR3 has 11 amino acids. A few counts support this clone. Using immunoSEQ multiplex PCR, the repertoire was profiled, and TCRdb retains in-frame clones only, with some absent. The sample lists over 150,000 clones; 96% were seen once. This TCR was recovered from a woman in her 30s in good health. Sequencing was done on a sample of blood. The chain joins TRBV25-1 to TRBJ2-7, with D uncertain. CDR3 amino acids: CASSGPFEQYF. The CDR3 region has the DNA TGTGCCAGCAGTGGTCCTTTCGAGCAGTACTTC.